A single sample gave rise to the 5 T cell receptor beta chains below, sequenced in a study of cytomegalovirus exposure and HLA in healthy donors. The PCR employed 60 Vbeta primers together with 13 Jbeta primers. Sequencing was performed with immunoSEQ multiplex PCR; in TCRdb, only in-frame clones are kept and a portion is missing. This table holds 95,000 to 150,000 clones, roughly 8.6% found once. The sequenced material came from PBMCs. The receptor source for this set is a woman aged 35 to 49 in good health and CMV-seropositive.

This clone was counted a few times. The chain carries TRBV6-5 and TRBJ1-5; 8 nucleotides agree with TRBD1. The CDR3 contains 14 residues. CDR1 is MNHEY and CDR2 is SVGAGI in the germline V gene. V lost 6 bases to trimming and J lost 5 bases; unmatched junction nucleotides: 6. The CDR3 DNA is TGTGCCAGCAGAAGACAGGGGCCCGATCAGCCCCAGCATTTT. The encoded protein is CASRRQGPDQPQHF.

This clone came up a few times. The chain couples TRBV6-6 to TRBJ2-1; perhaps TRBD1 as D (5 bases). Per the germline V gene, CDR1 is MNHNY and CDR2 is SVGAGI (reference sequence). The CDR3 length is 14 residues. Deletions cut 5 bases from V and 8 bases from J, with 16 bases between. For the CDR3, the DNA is TGTGCCAGCAGTCCCCGGGTAGGGGCGGATGAGCAGTTCTTC. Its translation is CASSPRVGADEQFF.

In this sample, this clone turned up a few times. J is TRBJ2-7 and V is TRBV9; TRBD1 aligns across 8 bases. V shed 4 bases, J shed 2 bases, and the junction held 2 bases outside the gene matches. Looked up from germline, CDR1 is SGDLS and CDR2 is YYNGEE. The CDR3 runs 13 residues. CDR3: CASSQQGAYEQYF. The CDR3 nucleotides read TGTGCCAGCAGCCAACAGGGGGCCTACGAGCAGTACTTC.

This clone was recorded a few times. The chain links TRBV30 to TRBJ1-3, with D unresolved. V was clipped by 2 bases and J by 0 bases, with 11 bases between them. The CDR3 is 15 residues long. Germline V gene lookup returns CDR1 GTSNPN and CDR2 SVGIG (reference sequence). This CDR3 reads CAWSTPGYSGNTIYF. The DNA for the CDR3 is TGTGCCTGGAGTACCCCAGGATACTCTGGAAACACCATATATTTT.

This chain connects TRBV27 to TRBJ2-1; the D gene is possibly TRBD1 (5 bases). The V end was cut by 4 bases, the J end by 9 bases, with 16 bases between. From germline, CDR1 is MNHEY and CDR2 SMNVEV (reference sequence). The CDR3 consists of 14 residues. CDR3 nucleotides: TGTGCCAGCAGTTCTCCCAGGGTTAGGGGTGAGCAGTTCTTC. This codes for CASSSPRVRGEQFF.